These 3 T cell receptor beta chains were sequenced from one sample in a study of response to subunit inactivated influenza vaccine. A single record per CDR3 protein comes from TCRdb applying MiXCR to the RT-PCR reads. The repertoire consists of hundreds of thousands of distinct CDR3 sequences, with approximately 18% occurring once and the leading ten covering approximately 10%. Sequenced material: PBMCs from blood, taken 4 to 6 days after vaccination. The source is a man aged 45-65 years who received an inactivated influenza vaccine.

This clonotype was picked up a small number of times. The chain is built from TRBV29-1 and TRBJ2-5; D remains unclear. The CDR3 sequence is 15 residues long. CDR1 is SQVTM and CDR2 is ANQGSEA in the germline V gene. V lost 4 bases to trimming and J lost 2 bases, with 17 bases between them. CDR3 in DNA: TGCAGCGTTGTGCCCCACCCTAGGGTACAAGAGACCCAGTACTTC. This translates into CSVVPHPRVQETQYF.

V gene TRBV9 combines with J gene TRBJ2-3; no reliable D call. This CDR3 comprises 14 residues. Germline V lookup: CDR1 SGDLS, CDR2 YYNGEE. Between the trimmed V and J ends, which lost 2 bases and 4 bases, there was a span of 11 bases. CDR3 bases: TGTGCCAGCAGCGTCCTAGTAAGTGCAGATACGCAGTATTTT. Translation gives CASSVLVSADTQYF.

This clonotype was recorded at least ten times. The CDR3 DNA reads TGTGCCAGCAGTTTGGCAGGGATGTACGAGCAGTACTTC. This sequence encodes CASSLAGMYEQYF. The V gene is TRBV12-3 or TRBV12-4, the J gene TRBJ2-7, with a possible D match to TRBD1 (5 bases). The CDR3 is 13 residues long. Deletions cut 3 bases from V and 4 bases from J, with 10 bases between.